The 16 T cell receptor beta chains listed next were all sequenced from one sample in a study of cytomegalovirus exposure and HLA in healthy donors. PCR was performed using 60 Vbeta and 13 Jbeta primers. Generated by immunoSEQ multiplex PCR, the TCRdb table keeps only in-frame clones and is missing some. This table has about 140,000 clones, roughly 85% appearing once. Sequencing used PBMCs. The receptors originated from a male donor in good health and CMV-seronegative.

The rearrangement links TRBV6-6 to TRBJ2-7; perhaps TRBD1 as D (6 bases). Trimming cost V 1 base and J 1 base, with 8 bases left between them. Germline values: CDR1 MNHNY, CDR2 SVGAGI (reference sequence). The CDR3 sequence is 14 residues long. The CDR3 nucleotides are TGTGCCAGCAGTTACTTGGACAGATCCTACGAGCAGTACTTC. Amino acid sequence: CASSYLDRSYEQYF.

The rearrangement links TRBV9 to TRBJ2-1, with D possibly matching TRBD2 (6 bases). Germline CDR1 reads SGDLS; CDR2 reads YYNGEE. V was cut by 4 bases and J by 0 bases, with 17 bases left in between. This CDR3 has 17 residues. The chain's CDR3 is CASSPTWRGYSYNEQFF. The CDR3 nucleotides read TGTGCCAGCAGCCCCACTTGGAGGGGCTACTCCTACAATGAGCAGTTCTTC.

Regarding this clone: This specimen includes other DNA sequences encoding the same CDR3. The rearrangement joins TRBV12-5 to TRBJ2-2; D may be TRBD2 (5 bases). Germline V gene data show CDR1 as LGHNT and CDR2 as FRNRAP. The length of the CDR3 is 16 residues. V dropped 4 bases and J dropped 4 bases, with 16 bases sitting between them. This CDR3 reads CASGYWASGFTGELFF. CDR3 DNA sequence: TGTGCTAGTGGTTATTGGGCCAGCGGCTTCACCGGGGAGCTGTTTTTT.

Regarding this clone: Other DNA sequences within the sample encode an identical CDR3. The V call is TRBV5-1, the J call TRBJ2-5; 9 bases agree with TRBD2. Germline-derived CDR1 and CDR2 are SGHRS and YFSETQ. Trimming took 4 bases from V and 3 from J; bases not matched to a gene: 4. The CDR3 has 14 residues. The CDR3 spells CASSPGLAEETQYF. The CDR3 DNA is TGCGCCAGCAGCCCGGGACTAGCCGAAGAGACCCAGTACTTC.

J is TRBJ2-6 and V is TRBV6-1; D gene unclear. Trimming removed 4 bases from V and 1 base from J, with 8 bases in between. This CDR3 is 15 amino acids long. In germline, CDR1 is MNHNS, CDR2 SASEGT. The CDR3 reads CASSGADSGANVLTF. DNA for the CDR3: TGTGCCAGCAGTGGCGCGGATTCTGGGGCCAACGTCCTGACTTTC.

The rearrangement uses TRBV2 and TRBJ1-5; 9 positions agree with TRBD1. The CDR3 spans 15 residues. Per the germline V gene, CDR1 is SNHLY and CDR2 is FYNNEI. V lost 6 bases to trimming and J lost 7 bases; unmatched junction nucleotides: 10. The CDR3 sequence: CASRPRDRVGQPQHF. The DNA for the CDR3 is TGTGCCAGCAGGCCCCGGGACAGGGTGGGACAGCCCCAGCATTTT.

This sequence joins TRBV28 and TRBJ2-7; D might be TRBD1 (7 bases). The V gene's germline CDR1 is MDHEN and CDR2 SYDVKM. Trimming removed 6 bases at V and 2 bases at J, with 26 bases between. The CDR3 is 18 residues long. In DNA form, the CDR3 reads TGTGCCAGCAGCCGAGGTCCAGGAGGGGACCAGGGGGCCTACGAGCAGTACTTC. Its translation: CASSRGPGGDQGAYEQYF.

Concerning this clone itself: This sample includes further DNA sequences coding for the same CDR3. The V call is TRBV19, the J call TRBJ2-2; D not resolved. V lost 6 bases and J 7 bases, leaving 9 bases between the germline ends. Per the germline V gene, CDR1 is LNHDA and CDR2 is SQIVND (reference sequence). This CDR3 has 12 amino acids. CDR3 in DNA: TGTGCCAGTAGCCCCCGCGGCGGGGAGCTGTTTTTT. Protein product: CASSPRGGELFF.

The chain links TRBV7-3 to TRBJ2-2, with 10 bases lining up with TRBD1. Germline assignment: CDR1 SGHTA and CDR2 FQGTGA. Trimming removed 5 bases from V and 6 bases from J; junction bases left unmatched: 9. This CDR3 spans 16 amino acids. The CDR3 loop reads CASSLHRDRGAGELFF. The CDR3 DNA sequence: TGTGCCAGCAGCCTACATCGGGACAGGGGTGCCGGGGAGCTGTTTTTT.

This chain joins TRBV4-2 and TRBJ1-1, with TRBD1 matching over 7 bases. Unmatched junction bases numbered 5, after V lost 0 bases and J lost 4 bases. CDR3 length: 15 amino acids. Germline V CDR1 and CDR2: LGHNA, YNFKEQ. Written as DNA, the CDR3 is TGTGCCAGCAGCCAAGAGACAGGGATACCCACTGAAGCTTTCTTT. Amino acid sequence: CASSQETGIPTEAFF.

The chain links TRBV28 to TRBJ2-5, with 11 bases fitting TRBD1. The J call is uncertain, as TRBJ2-7 better fits the DNA end. The CDR3 totals 14 residues. Germline CDR1 reads MDHEN; CDR2 reads SYDVKM. The CDR3 region has the DNA TGTGCCAGCAGAGGGACAGGGGGCTCCTACGAGCAGTACTTC. Translating gives CASRGTGGSYEQYF.

V gene TRBV4-1 combines with J gene TRBJ1-2, with 7 bases identical to TRBD1. This CDR3 contains 14 residues. Trimming at V came to 8 bases and at J to 4 bases, leaving 10 bases not matched to a gene. Germline V gives CDR1 MGHRA, CDR2 YSYEKL. This CDR3 reads CASGYQGDVYGYTF. CDR3 nucleotide sequence: TGCGCCAGCGGCTATCAGGGGGACGTCTATGGCTACACCTTC.

This chain joins TRBV7-9 and TRBJ1-1; D not resolved. Germline-derived CDR1 and CDR2 are SEHNR and FQNEAQ (reference sequence). CDR3 length equals 15 residues. The V end lost 1 base, the J end lost 1 base, and 10 bases lay between the germline ends. The CDR3 coding sequence is TGTGCCAGCAGCTTAGGCGTAAGATCGAACACTGAAGCTTTCTTT. Translating it yields CASSLGVRSNTEAFF.

This chain joins TRBV9 and TRBJ2-1, with 7 bases aligning to TRBD1. Germline CDR1 is SGDLS and CDR2 is YYNGEE. CDR3 length: 14 amino acids. V was pared by 0 bases and J by 6 bases, with 3 bases of the junction left unmatched. The CDR3 sequence: CASSVGTGFNEQFF. The CDR3 nucleotides are TGTGCCAGCAGCGTAGGGACAGGCTTCAATGAGCAGTTCTTC.

This sequence joins TRBV5-1 and TRBJ2-5; 7 nucleotides align to TRBD1. In germline, CDR1 is SGHRS, CDR2 YFSETQ. The ends lost 5 bases at V and 1 base at J; junction bases unmatched: 11. This CDR3 has 16 residues. CDR3 region: CASRPSGTVPQETQYF. The CDR3 DNA reads as TGCGCCAGCAGGCCCAGTGGGACAGTACCCCAAGAGACCCAGTACTTC.

The V gene is TRBV28, the J gene TRBJ2-5; 9 nucleotides match TRBD1. Trimming at V came to 9 bases and at J to 1 base, leaving 12 bases not matched to a gene. Germline values: CDR1 MDHEN, CDR2 SYDVKM. CDR3 size: 16 residues. Here the CDR3 reads CASFVGTGNPQETQYF. CDR3 in DNA: TGTGCCAGTTTTGTCGGGACAGGGAACCCCCAAGAGACCCAGTACTTC. The complete variable domain, with remaining parts taken from reference TRBV28 and TRBJ2-5, reads DVKVTQSSRYLVKRTGEKVFLECVQDMDHENMFWYRQDPGLGLRLIYFSYDVKMKEKGDIPEGYSVSREKKERFSLILESASTNQTSMYLCASFVGTGNPQETQYFGPGTRLLVL.